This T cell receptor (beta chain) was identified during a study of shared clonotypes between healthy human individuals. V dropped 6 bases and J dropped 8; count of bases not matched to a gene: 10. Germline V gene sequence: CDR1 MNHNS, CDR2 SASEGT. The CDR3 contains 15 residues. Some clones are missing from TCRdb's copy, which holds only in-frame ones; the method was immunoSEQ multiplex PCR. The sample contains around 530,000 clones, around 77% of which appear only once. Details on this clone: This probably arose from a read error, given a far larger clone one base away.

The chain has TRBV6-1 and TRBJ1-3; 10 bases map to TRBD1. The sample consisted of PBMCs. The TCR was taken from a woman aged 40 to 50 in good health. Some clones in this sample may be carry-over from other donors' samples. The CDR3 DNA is TGTGCCAGCAGCTTGACAGGGGGCAAAGGAGACACCATATATTTT. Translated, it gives CASSLTGGKGDTIYF.